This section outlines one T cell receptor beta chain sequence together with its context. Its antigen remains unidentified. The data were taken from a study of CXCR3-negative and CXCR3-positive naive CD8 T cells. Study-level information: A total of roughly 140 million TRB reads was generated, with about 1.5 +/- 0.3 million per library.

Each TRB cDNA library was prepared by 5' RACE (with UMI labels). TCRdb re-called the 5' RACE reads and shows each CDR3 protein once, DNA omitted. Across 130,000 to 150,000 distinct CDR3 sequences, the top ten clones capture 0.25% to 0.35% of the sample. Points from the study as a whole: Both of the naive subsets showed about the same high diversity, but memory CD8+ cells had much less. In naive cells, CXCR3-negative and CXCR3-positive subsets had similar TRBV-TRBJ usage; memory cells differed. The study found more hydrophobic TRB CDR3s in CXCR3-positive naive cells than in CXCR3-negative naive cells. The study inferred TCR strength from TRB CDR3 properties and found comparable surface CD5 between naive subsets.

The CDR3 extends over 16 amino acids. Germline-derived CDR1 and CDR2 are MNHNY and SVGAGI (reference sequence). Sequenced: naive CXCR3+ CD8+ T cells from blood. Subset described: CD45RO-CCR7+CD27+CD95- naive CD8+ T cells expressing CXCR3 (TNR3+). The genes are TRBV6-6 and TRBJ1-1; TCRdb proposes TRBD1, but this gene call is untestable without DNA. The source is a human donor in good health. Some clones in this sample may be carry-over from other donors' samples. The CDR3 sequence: CASSLTGTGFQWEAFF.